The rows below give T cell receptor beta chains drawn from one sample of a study of T cells after posttransplantation cyclophosphamide. Assay: immunoSEQ multiplex PCR; the TCRdb copy retains only in-frame clones and omits some. The sample shows more than 20,000 clones, roughly 82% of them seen only once. Input material: PBMCs. The receptors were sampled from a woman aged 55 to 70 with a blood cancer, CMV-positive, and with a related stem cell donor. Both conserved end residues are part of each CDR3. The D gene is left open where the match is weak. Clone size, where shown, is once, few, many, or a class for clones that have expanded.

size: NA; J: TRBJ2-1; D: TRBD2; V: TRBV14; DNA: TGTGCCAGCAGCCCCCGCTTAGCGGGAGCATACAATGAGCAGTTCTTC; CDR3: CASSPRLAGAYNEQFF
size: NA; J: TRBJ2-7; D: NA; V: TRBV30; DNA: TGTGCCTCAAGGGGGTTCTCCTACGAGCAGTACTTC; CDR3: CASRGFSYEQYF
size: once; J: TRBJ1-2; D: TRBD1; V: TRBV6-6; DNA: TGTGCCAGCCATAGGACAGGGGAAGTTCTCACCTTC; CDR3: CASHRTGEVLTF
size: NA; J: TRBJ1-1; D: NA; V: TRBV10-3; DNA: TGTGCCATCAGTGATACGGGGGGTGACACTGAAGCTTTCTTT; CDR3: CAISDTGGDTEAFF
size: NA; J: TRBJ1-1; D: NA; V: TRBV5-1; DNA: TGCGCCAGCAGCGGGATCCAGGGGTCTGAAGCTTTCTTT; CDR3: CASSGIQGSEAFF
size: NA; J: TRBJ2-5; D: TRBD2; V: TRBV6-1; DNA: TGTGCCAGCAGTGAACTAGCGGGAGGTCCTCAAGAGACCCAGTACTTC; CDR3: CASSELAGGPQETQYF
size: NA; J: TRBJ2-1; D: TRBD2; V: TRBV6-6; DNA: TGTGCCAGCAGTGACGGACTAGCGGGAGTGGGGGAGCAGTTCTTC; CDR3: CASSDGLAGVGEQFF
size: NA; J: TRBJ2-7; D: NA; V: TRBV30; DNA: TGTGCCTTGGGGACTGCCTCCTACGAGCAGTACTTC; CDR3: CALGTASYEQYF
size: NA; J: TRBJ2-5; D: NA; V: TRBV19; DNA: TGTGCCAGTAGCCGACAGGTTGGAGAGACCCAGTACTTC; CDR3: CASSRQVGETQYF
size: NA; J: TRBJ1-1; D: NA; V: TRBV29-1; DNA: TGCAGCGGTACGGGGGACCCAGGAAGCACTGAAGCTTTCTTT; CDR3: CSGTGDPGSTEAFF
size: few; J: TRBJ2-7; D: TRBD1; V: TRBV10-1; DNA: TGCGCCAGCAGTGAGGAGGGACAGGGAGTGGGCGAGCAGTACTTC; CDR3: CASSEEGQGVGEQYF
size: once; J: TRBJ2-3; D: TRBD2; V: TRBV11-3; DNA: TGTGCCAGCAGCTTTGGGACTAGCGCTACAGATACGCAGTATTTT; CDR3: CASSFGTSATDTQYF
size: NA; J: TRBJ2-5; D: TRBD2; V: TRBV30; DNA: TGTGCCTGGAGCGCGGGGGGCGGGAGGTCAGAGACCCAGTACTTC; CDR3: CAWSAGGGRSETQYF
size: NA; J: TRBJ2-4; D: NA; V: TRBV19; DNA: TGTGCCAGTAGTATAGGAAGGCTGGGCTGGTCGGATCCGGCGGGTAGAAACATTCAGTACTTC; CDR3: CASSIGRLGWSDPAGRNIQYF
size: NA; J: TRBJ2-1; D: TRBD2; V: TRBV19; DNA: TGTGCCAGTAGTCCCCGGGTAGCGGGCCGAAATGAGCAGTTCTTC; CDR3: CASSPRVAGRNEQFF
size: NA; J: TRBJ2-7; D: NA; V: TRBV2; DNA: TGTGCCAGCAGTGAAGGTTTGCGGGTCTCCTACGAGCAGTACTTC; CDR3: CASSEGLRVSYEQYF
size: NA; J: TRBJ1-5; D: NA; V: TRBV6-1; DNA: TGTGCCGGCAGTGAGACAGTTCAGCCCCAGCATTTT; CDR3: CAGSETVQPQHF
size: NA; J: TRBJ1-3; D: NA; V: TRBV15; DNA: TGTGCCACCAGCAGACAACGTGGCCTGTACTCTGGAAACACCATATATTTT; CDR3: CATSRQRGLYSGNTIYF
size: NA; J: TRBJ2-1; D: TRBD2; V: TRBV7-2; DNA: TGTGCCAGCAGCTTAAGCGGGAGGGACAATGAGCAGTTCTTC; CDR3: CASSLSGRDNEQFF
size: NA; J: TRBJ2-1; D: NA; V: TRBV18; DNA: TGTGCCAGCTCACCCCTAGCGTCCTCCTACAATGAGCAGTTCTTC; CDR3: CASSPLASSYNEQFF
size: NA; J: TRBJ2-7; D: TRBD2; V: TRBV4-1; DNA: TGCGCCAGCAGCCCCTTCTTAGCGGGAGGGCCGCGGTGGGAGCAGTACTTC; CDR3: CASSPFLAGGPRWEQYF
size: NA; J: TRBJ2-5; D: TRBD2; V: TRBV5-1; DNA: TGCGCCAGCTCTTTAAGGACTAGCGTCCAAGAGACCCAGTACTTC; CDR3: CASSLRTSVQETQYF
size: NA; J: TRBJ2-4; D: NA; V: TRBV5-1; DNA: TGCGCCAGCAGCATTATAGGAGGGGAGGGGGACATTCAGTACTTC; CDR3: CASSIIGGEGDIQYF
size: NA; J: TRBJ2-1; D: NA; V: TRBV18; DNA: TGTGCCAGCTCACCAGTAGTAAGCAATGAGCAGTTCTTC; CDR3: CASSPVVSNEQFF
size: few; J: TRBJ2-4; D: NA; V: TRBV7-9; DNA: TGTGCCAGCAGAGATTCTAGGGGCATTCAGTACTTC; CDR3: CASRDSRGIQYF
size: NA; J: TRBJ1-5; D: TRBD1; V: TRBV5-1; DNA: TGCGCCAGCAGCATGGACCAGGGGGCATATCAGCCCCAGCATTTT; CDR3: CASSMDQGAYQPQHF
size: NA; J: TRBJ1-2; D: TRBD1; V: TRBV7-9; DNA: TGTGCCAGCAGCTTCGGGACAGATTATGGCTACACCTTC; CDR3: CASSFGTDYGYTF
size: NA; J: TRBJ2-3; D: NA; V: TRBV18; DNA: TGTGCCAGCTCACCATCGAGATACACAGATACGCAGTATTTT; CDR3: CASSPSRYTDTQYF
size: once; J: TRBJ1-5; D: NA; V: TRBV30; DNA: TGTGCCTGGAGTGAGGGGGGGGTTAGGCCCCAGCATTTT; CDR3: CAWSEGGVRPQHF
size: once; J: TRBJ2-5; D: NA; V: TRBV19; DNA: TGTGCCAGTAGTACGAACAGGGAAGAGACCCAGTACTTC; CDR3: CASSTNREETQYF
size: NA; J: TRBJ2-7; D: TRBD1; V: TRBV6-6; DNA: TGTGCCAGCACCGAAGGGGGACAGGGTAGGCACGAGCAGTACTTC; CDR3: CASTEGGQGRHEQYF
size: few; J: TRBJ1-1; D: NA; V: TRBV6-5; DNA: TGTGCCAGCAGCCGTAACACTGAAGCTTTCTTT; CDR3: CASSRNTEAFF
size: NA; J: TRBJ2-5; D: NA; V: TRBV5-1; DNA: TGCGCCAGCAAGTCGGTACCCTCGGAGACCCAGTACTTC; CDR3: CASKSVPSETQYF
size: NA; J: TRBJ1-5; D: NA; V: TRBV4-2; DNA: TGTGCCAGCAGCCGGGACACCAATCAGCCCCAGCATTTT; CDR3: CASSRDTNQPQHF
size: NA; J: TRBJ2-1; D: TRBD2; V: TRBV5-4; DNA: TGTGCCAGCAGCTGGATAGCGGGAGGGCCCAATGAGCAGTTCTTC; CDR3: CASSWIAGGPNEQFF
size: NA; J: TRBJ2-7; D: TRBD1; V: TRBV10-2; DNA: TGCGCCAGCAGTTTCCGGGACAGAGGCGAGCAGTACTTC; CDR3: CASSFRDRGEQYF
size: few; J: TRBJ2-7; D: NA; V: TRBV19; DNA: TGTGCCAGTAGTATTGTTGCTGGAGGCTACGAGCAGTACTTC; CDR3: CASSIVAGGYEQYF
size: once; J: TRBJ1-5; D: NA; V: TRBV18; DNA: TGTGCCAGCTCACCCGCAGGATATCAGCCCCAGCATTTT; CDR3: CASSPAGYQPQHF
size: NA; J: TRBJ2-1; D: TRBD2; V: TRBV7-8; DNA: TGTGCCAGCAGCCCCACTAGCGGGAGGGGTCATGAGCAGTTCTTC; CDR3: CASSPTSGRGHEQFF
size: once; J: TRBJ2-7; D: NA; V: TRBV5-5; DNA: TGTGCCAGCAGCTTGTGGACAGCTAATATCTACGAGCAGTACTTC; CDR3: CASSLWTANIYEQYF
size: NA; J: TRBJ2-7; D: TRBD1; V: TRBV5-1; DNA: TGCGCCAGCAGCTTGGAACAGGGGAGCGAGCAGTACTTC; CDR3: CASSLEQGSEQYF
size: NA; J: TRBJ1-2; D: NA; V: TRBV27; DNA: TGTGCCAGCAGGACAATTGGGGGGGCAGGGACATCCTATGGCTACACCTTC; CDR3: CASRTIGGAGTSYGYTF
size: NA; J: TRBJ2-1; D: TRBD2; V: TRBV7-7; DNA: TGTGCTAGCAGCTTATTTTCGGGAGGAGGAGTTGGCAATGAGCAGTTCTTC; CDR3: CASSLFSGGGVGNEQFF